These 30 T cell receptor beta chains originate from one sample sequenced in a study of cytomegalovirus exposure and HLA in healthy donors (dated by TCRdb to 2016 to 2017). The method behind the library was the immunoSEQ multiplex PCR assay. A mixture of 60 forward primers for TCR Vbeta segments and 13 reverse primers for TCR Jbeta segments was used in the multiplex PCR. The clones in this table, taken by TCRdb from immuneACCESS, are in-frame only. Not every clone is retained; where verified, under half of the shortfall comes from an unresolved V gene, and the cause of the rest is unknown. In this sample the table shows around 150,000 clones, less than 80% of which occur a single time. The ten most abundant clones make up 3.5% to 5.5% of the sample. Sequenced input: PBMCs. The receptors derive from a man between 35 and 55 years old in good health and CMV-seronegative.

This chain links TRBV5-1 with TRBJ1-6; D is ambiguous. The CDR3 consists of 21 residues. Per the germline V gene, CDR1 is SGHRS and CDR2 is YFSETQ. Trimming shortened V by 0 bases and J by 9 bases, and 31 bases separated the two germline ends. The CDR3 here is CASSLGVAGSPRLSPLSPLHF. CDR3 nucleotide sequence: TGCGCCAGCAGCTTGGGGGTAGCGGGGTCCCCTAGGCTCTCACCTCTTTCACCCCTCCACTTT.

The CDR3 DNA reads TGTGCCAGCAGCCTCGGGGGGCCCTCCTACGAGCAGTACTTC. It is translated as CASSLGGPSYEQYF. V usage is TRBV5-4 and J usage is TRBJ2-7, with D tentatively TRBD2 (7 bases). The CDR3 covers 14 residues. The germline CDR1 and CDR2 sequences are SGHNT and YYREEE (reference sequence). Trimming left V 4 bases short and J 0 bases short, with 11 bases between.

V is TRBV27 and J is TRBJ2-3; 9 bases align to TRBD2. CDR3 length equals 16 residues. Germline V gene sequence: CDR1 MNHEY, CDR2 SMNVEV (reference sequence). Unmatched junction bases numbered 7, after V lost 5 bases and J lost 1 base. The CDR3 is CASSQFAGGRTDTQYF. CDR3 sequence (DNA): TGTGCCAGCAGTCAATTTGCGGGGGGGCGCACAGATACGCAGTATTTT.

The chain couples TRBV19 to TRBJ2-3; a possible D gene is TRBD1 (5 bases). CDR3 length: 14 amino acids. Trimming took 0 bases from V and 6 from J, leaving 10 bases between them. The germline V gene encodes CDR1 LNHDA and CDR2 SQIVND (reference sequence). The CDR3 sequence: CASSIDIRADTQYF. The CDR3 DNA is TGTGCCAGTAGTATAGATATCAGGGCGGATACGCAGTATTTT.

This chain's CDR3 is CASSSSTSGGQNEQFF. The CDR3 DNA sequence: TGTGCCAGCAGCTCCTCCACTAGCGGGGGCCAGAATGAGCAGTTCTTC. V and J are TRBV28 and TRBJ2-1, with TRBD2 identical over 11 bases. Germline CDR1 reads MDHEN; CDR2 reads SYDVKM. CDR3 length: 16 amino acids. J lost 7 bases, V lost 6 bases, and 11 bases had no gene match.

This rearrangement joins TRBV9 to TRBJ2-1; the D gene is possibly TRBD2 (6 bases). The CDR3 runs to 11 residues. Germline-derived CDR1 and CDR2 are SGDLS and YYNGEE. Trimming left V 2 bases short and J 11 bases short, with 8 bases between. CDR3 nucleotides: TGTGCCAGCAGCGTGGGGGGAAAGCAGTTCTTC. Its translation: CASSVGGKQFF.

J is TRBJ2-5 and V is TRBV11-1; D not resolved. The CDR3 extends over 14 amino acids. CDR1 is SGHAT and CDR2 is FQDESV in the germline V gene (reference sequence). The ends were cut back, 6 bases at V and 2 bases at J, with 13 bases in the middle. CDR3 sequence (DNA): TGTGCCAGCAGTCCCATGGGCCGGCAAGAGACCCAGTACTTC. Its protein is CASSPMGRQETQYF.

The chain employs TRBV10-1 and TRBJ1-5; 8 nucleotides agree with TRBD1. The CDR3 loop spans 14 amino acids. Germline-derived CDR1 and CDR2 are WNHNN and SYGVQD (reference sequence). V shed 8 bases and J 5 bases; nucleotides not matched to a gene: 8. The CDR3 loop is CASFPQGADQPQHF. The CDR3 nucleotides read TGCGCCAGCTTCCCGCAGGGGGCAGATCAGCCCCAGCATTTT.

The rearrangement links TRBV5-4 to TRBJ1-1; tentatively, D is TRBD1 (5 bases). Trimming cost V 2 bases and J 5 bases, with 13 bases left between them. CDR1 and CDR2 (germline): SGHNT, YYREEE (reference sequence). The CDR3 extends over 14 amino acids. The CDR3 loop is CASSFSGRLTEAFF. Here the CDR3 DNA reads TGTGCCAGCAGCTTCTCAGGGCGGTTAACTGAAGCTTTCTTT.

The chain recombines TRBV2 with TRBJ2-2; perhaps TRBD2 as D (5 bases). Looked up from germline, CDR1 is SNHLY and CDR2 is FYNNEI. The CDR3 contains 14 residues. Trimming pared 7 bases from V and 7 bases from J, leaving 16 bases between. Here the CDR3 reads CASTLIPGGGELFF. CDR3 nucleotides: TGTGCCAGCACCCTAATCCCTGGAGGCGGGGAGCTGTTTTTT.

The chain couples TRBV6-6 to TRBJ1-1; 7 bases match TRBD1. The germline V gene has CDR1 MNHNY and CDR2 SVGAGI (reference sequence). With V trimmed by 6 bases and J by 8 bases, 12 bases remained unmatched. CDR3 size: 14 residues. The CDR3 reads CASSPPTGLSEAFF. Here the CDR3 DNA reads TGTGCCAGCAGCCCACCGACAGGGTTGTCGGAAGCTTTCTTT.

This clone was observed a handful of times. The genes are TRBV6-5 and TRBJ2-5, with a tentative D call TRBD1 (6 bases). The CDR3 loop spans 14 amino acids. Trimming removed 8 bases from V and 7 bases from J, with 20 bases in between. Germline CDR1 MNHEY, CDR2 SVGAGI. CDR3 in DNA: TGTGCCAGCGGACAGCTGGGCGGCGAAGCGACCCAGTACTTC. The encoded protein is CASGQLGGEATQYF.

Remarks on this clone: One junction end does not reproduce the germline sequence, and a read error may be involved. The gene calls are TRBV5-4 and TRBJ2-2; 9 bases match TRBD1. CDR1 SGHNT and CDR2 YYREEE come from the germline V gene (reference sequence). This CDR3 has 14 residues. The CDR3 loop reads CASRKGQGSGELFF. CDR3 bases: TGTGCTAGCAGAAAGGGACAGGGTTCCGGGGAGCTGTTTTTT.

In DNA form, the CDR3 reads TGTGCCAGCTCACGCGGGACAGGGGGCGAGGAGACCCAGTACTTC. It yields the protein CASSRGTGGEETQYF. This chain links TRBV18 with TRBJ2-5; the match to TRBD1 covers 12 bases. Germline V gene sequence: CDR1 KGHSH, CDR2 LQKENI. This CDR3 comprises 15 residues. J lost 5 bases, V lost 4 bases, and 5 bases had no gene match.

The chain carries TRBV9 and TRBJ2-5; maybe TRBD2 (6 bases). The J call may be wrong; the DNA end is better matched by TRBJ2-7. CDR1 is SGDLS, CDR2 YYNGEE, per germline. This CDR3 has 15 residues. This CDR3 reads CASSPPGLGDYEQYF. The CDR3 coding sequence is TGTGCCAGCAGCCCCCCGGGACTCGGAGACTACGAGCAGTACTTC.

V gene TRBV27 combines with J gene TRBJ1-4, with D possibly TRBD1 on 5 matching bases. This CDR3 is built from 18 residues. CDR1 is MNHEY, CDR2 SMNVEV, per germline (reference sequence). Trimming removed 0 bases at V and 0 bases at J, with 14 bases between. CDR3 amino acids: CASSLSKTTVATNEKLFF. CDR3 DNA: TGTGCCAGCAGTTTATCTAAAACGACAGTCGCAACTAATGAAAAACTGTTTTTT.

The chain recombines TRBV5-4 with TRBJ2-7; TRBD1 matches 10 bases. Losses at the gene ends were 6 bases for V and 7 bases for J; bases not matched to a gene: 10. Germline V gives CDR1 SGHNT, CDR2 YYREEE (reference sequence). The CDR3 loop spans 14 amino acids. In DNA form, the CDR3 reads TGTGCCAGCACCTTACGACAGGGGGCGAAAGAGCAGTACTTC. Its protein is CASTLRQGAKEQYF.

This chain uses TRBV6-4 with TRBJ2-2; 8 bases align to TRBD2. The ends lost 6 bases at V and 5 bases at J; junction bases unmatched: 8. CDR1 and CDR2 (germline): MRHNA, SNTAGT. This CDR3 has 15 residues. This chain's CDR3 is CASSPGLDATGELFF. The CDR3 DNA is TGTGCCAGCAGCCCGGGACTAGACGCAACCGGGGAGCTGTTTTTT.

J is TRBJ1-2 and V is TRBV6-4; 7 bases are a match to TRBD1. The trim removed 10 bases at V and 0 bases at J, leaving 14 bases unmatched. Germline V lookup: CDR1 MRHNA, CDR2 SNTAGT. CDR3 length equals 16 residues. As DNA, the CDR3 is TGTGCCAACATACCGGAAGGGACAGCTCCTAACTATGGCTACACCTTC. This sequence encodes CANIPEGTAPNYGYTF.

CDR3 nucleotides: TGTGCCAGCAGTTACGCGGGACTAGCGGAACAAGAGACCCAGTACTTC. Its translation: CASSYAGLAEQETQYF. The V call is TRBV6-5, the J call TRBJ2-5, with 11 bases fitting TRBD2. CDR3 size: 16 residues. The ends lost 2 bases at V and 2 bases at J; junction bases unmatched: 4. The germline V gene encodes CDR1 MNHEY and CDR2 SVGAGI.

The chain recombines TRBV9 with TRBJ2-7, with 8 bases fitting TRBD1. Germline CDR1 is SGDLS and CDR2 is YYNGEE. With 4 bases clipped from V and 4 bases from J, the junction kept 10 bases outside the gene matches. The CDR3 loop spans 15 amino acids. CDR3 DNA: TGTGCCAGCAGCCCCCGTCGGGACAGGAATTACGAGCAGTACTTC. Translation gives CASSPRRDRNYEQYF.

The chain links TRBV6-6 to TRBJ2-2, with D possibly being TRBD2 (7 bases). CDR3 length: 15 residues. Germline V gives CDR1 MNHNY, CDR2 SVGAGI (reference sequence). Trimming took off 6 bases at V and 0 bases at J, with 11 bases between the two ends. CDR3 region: CASRGGPANTGELFF. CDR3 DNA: TGTGCCAGCAGGGGGGGGCCAGCGAACACCGGGGAGCTGTTTTTT.

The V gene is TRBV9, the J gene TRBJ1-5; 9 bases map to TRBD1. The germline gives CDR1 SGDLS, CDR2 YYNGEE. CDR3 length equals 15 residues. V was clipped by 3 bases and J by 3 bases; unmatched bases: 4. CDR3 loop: CASSAGDRVNQPQHF. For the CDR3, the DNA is TGTGCCAGCAGCGCCGGGGACAGGGTCAATCAGCCCCAGCATTTT.

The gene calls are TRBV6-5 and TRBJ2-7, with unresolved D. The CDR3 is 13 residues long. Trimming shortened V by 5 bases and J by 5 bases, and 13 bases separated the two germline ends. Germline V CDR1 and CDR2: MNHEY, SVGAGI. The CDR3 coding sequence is TGTGCCAGCAGTCGGCGTTATGGAGACGAGCAGTACTTC. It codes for CASSRRYGDEQYF.

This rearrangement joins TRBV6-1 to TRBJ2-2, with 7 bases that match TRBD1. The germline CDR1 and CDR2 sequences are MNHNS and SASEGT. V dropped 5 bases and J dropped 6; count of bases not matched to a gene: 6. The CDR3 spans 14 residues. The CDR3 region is CASSIGGSSGELFF. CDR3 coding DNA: TGTGCCAGCAGTATAGGGGGCAGTTCCGGGGAGCTGTTTTTT.

CDR3 protein: CASSLGTRPPTQETQYF. DNA for the CDR3: TGCGCCAGCAGCTTGGGAACTAGGCCGCCCACCCAAGAGACCCAGTACTTC. The rearrangement uses TRBV5-1 and TRBJ2-5; maybe TRBD2 (5 bases). CDR3 length: 17 residues. Trimming pared 0 bases from V and 1 base from J, leaving 16 bases between. Germline V gives CDR1 SGHRS, CDR2 YFSETQ.

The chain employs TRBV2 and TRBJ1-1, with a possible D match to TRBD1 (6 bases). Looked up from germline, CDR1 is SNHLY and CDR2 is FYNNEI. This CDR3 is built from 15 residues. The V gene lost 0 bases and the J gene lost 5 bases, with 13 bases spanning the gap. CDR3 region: CASSEALYRETEAFF. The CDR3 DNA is TGTGCCAGCAGTGAAGCGCTATACAGGGAAACTGAAGCTTTCTTT.

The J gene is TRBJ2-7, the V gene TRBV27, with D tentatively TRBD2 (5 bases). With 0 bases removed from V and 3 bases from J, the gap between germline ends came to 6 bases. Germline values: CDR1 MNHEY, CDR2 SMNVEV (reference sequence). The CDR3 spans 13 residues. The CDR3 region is CASSLSRGYEQYF. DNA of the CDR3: TGTGCCAGCAGTTTATCTCGGGGCTACGAGCAGTACTTC.

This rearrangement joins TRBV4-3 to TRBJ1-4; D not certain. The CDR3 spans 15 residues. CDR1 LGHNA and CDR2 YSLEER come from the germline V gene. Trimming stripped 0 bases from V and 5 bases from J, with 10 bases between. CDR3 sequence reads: CASSQDGQSNEKLFF. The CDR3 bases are TGCGCCAGCAGCCAAGATGGGCAGTCGAATGAAAAACTGTTTTTT.

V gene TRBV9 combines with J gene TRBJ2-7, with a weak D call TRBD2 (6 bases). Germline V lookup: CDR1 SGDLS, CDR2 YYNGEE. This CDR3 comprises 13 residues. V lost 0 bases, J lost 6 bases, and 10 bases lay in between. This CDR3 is CASSVVEGPEQYF. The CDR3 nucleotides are TGTGCCAGCAGCGTAGTGGAGGGACCCGAGCAGTACTTC.